Presented here are 5 T cell receptor beta chains from one specimen sequenced in a study of CXCR3-negative and CXCR3-positive naive CD8 T cells. Libraries of TRB cDNA were made by 5' RACE and carried UMIs. TCRdb re-called the 5' RACE reads, yielding one record per CDR3 amino acid sequence without DNA. This table lists 150,000 or so distinct CDR3 sequences. The sample consisted of naive CXCR3- CD8+ T cells from blood. Subset specified: CD45RO-CCR7+CD27+CD95- naive CD8+ T cells lacking CXCR3 (TNR3-). Receptors were obtained from a human donor in good health. Some clones in this sample may be carry-over from other donors' samples.

V gene TRBV29-1 combines with J gene TRBJ2-1; without DNA, the TCRdb call of TRBD2 cannot be checked. Germline CDR1 SQVTM, CDR2 ANQGSEA. The length of the CDR3 is 13 residues. The CDR3 here is CSVDLADYNEQFF.

The chain combines TRBV20-1 with TRBJ2-5; without DNA, the TCRdb call of TRBD1 cannot be checked. The CDR3 is 12 amino acids. Germline lookup yields CDR1 DFQATT and CDR2 SNEGSKA (reference sequence). The CDR3 spells CSARGDTGTQYF.

This sequence joins TRBV7-9 and TRBJ2-7. Germline V CDR1 and CDR2: SEHNR, FQNEAQ (reference sequence). The CDR3 is made up of 15 amino acids. The CDR3 spells CASSLGFVEPYEQYF.

The CDR3: CASSLGPREEKLFF. V and J are TRBV7-9 and TRBJ1-4. This CDR3 spans 14 amino acids. CDR1 SEHNR and CDR2 FQNEAQ come from the germline V gene (reference sequence).

The rearrangement joins TRBV12-3 or TRBV12-4 to TRBJ2-7; TCRdb calls TRBD1, which cannot be checked without DNA. The CDR3 covers 13 residues. The CDR3 protein is CASSPGPGYEQYF.